The 8 T cell receptor beta chains presented below share a single source sample, sequenced in a study of blood T cell repertoires in COVID-19. Data came from immunoSEQ multiplex PCR; TCRdb stores just in-frame clones and leaves some out. The sample carries about 380,000 clones, 89% recorded once. The sample taken for sequencing was peripheral blood. All receptors derive from a man in his forties or fifties with acute or convalescent COVID-19.

This rearrangement joins TRBV19 to TRBJ2-6; D call uncertain. Germline V gene lookup returns CDR1 LNHDA and CDR2 SQIVND (reference sequence). The germline V and J ends were trimmed by 5 bases and 0 bases, with 5 bases remaining between them. The CDR3 consists of 14 residues. As DNA, the CDR3 is TGTGCCAGTAGTCTACCCTCTGGGGCCAACGTCCTGACTTTC. The encoded protein is CASSLPSGANVLTF.

V and J are TRBV6-2 or TRBV6-3 and TRBJ1-2; possible D gene TRBD1, 5 bases. Per germline, CDR1 MNHEY and CDR2 SVGEGT. The CDR3 extends over 18 amino acids. The V end lost 0 bases, the J end lost 2 bases, and 19 bases lay between the germline ends. The CDR3 reads CASSYSKAASGKNYGYTF. The CDR3 nucleotides are TGTGCCAGCAGTTACTCGAAGGCGGCGTCAGGGAAAAACTATGGCTACACCTTC.

This clone occurred once. The chain combines TRBV19 with TRBJ1-2; tentative D call: TRBD1 (5 bases). The germline V and J ends were trimmed by 7 bases and 6 bases, with 21 bases remaining between them. Germline V gene sequence: CDR1 LNHDA, CDR2 SQIVND (reference sequence). The CDR3 is 15 residues long. CDR3 sequence: CASNRGGGTSHGYTF. In DNA form, the CDR3 reads TGTGCCAGTAATCGTGGTGGGGGGACGAGTCATGGCTACACCTTC.

The chain uses TRBV29-1 and TRBJ1-5; 8 bases are shared with TRBD1. CDR3 length equals 13 residues. Germline-derived CDR1 and CDR2 are SQVTM and ANQGSEA. The J segment lost 9 bases and the V segment lost 6 bases, leaving 10 bases of the junction unmatched. CDR3 protein: CSVSDRGRWPQHF. CDR3 coding DNA: TGCAGCGTATCAGACAGGGGACGGTGGCCCCAGCATTTT.

This chain links TRBV4-1 with TRBJ1-2; D ambiguous. V lost 3 bases to trimming and J lost 0 bases, with 23 bases between them. The CDR3 extends over 19 amino acids. Germline CDR1 MGHRA, CDR2 YSYEKL. The CDR3, as DNA: TGCGCCAGCAGCCACCCAACGGAAAAGACGGGGATAGCTAACTATGGCTACACCTTC. Translating gives CASSHPTEKTGIANYGYTF.

The chain couples TRBV3-1 (or the pseudogene TRBV3-2) to TRBJ1-3, with D possibly TRBD1 on 5 matching bases. Between the trimmed V and J ends, which lost 6 bases and 2 bases, there was a span of 14 bases. CDR1 is LGHDT and CDR2 is YNNKEL in the germline V gene (reference sequence). The CDR3 has 15 residues. The CDR3 reads CASRLVGGPGNTIYF. The DNA for the CDR3 is TGTGCCAGCAGACTAGTGGGGGGTCCTGGAAACACCATATATTTT.

This chain uses TRBV18 with TRBJ1-3; perhaps TRBD1 as D (5 bases). Germline V gives CDR1 KGHSH, CDR2 LQKENI. V was clipped by 3 bases and J by 0 bases, with 12 bases between them. This CDR3 region has 16 residues. Here the CDR3 DNA reads TGTGCCAGCTCACCCCGACAGATCCTCTCTGGAAACACCATATATTTT. Protein sequence: CASSPRQILSGNTIYF. The full variable domain, completed using reference TRBV18 and TRBJ1-3, is NAGVMQNPRHLVRRRGQEARLRCSPMKGHSHVYWYRQLPEEGLKFMVYLQKENIIDESGMPKERFSAEFPKEGPSILRIQQVVRGDSAAYFCASSPRQILSGNTIYFGEGSWLTVV.

This clone was counted once. The chain uses TRBV28 and TRBJ2-5; 9 bases agree with TRBD2. CDR3 length equals 16 residues. Germline-derived CDR1 and CDR2 are MDHEN and SYDVKM. J was trimmed by 2 bases and V by 6 bases; bases with no gene match: 10. This chain's CDR3 is CASRLRTSVGQETQYF. DNA of the CDR3: TGTGCCAGCAGGTTACGGACTAGCGTCGGACAAGAGACCCAGTACTTC. The complete variable domain, with remaining parts taken from reference TRBV28 and TRBJ2-5, reads DVKVTQSSRYLVKRTGEKVFLECVQDMDHENMFWYRQDPGLGLRLIYFSYDVKMKEKGDIPEGYSVSREKKERFSLILESASTNQTSMYLCASRLRTSVGQETQYFGPGTRLLVL.